The 18 T cell receptor beta chains in this list originate from one sample, sequenced in a study of blood T cell repertoires in COVID-19. Only in-frame clones appear in the TCRdb table, and some are missing; sequencing was by immunoSEQ multiplex PCR. Seen here are about 160,000 clones, roughly 88% observed once, and the top ten hold under 3%. Sequenced material: peripheral blood. These receptors were collected from a woman aged 55-69 years with acute or convalescent COVID-19.

Only a few counts were recorded for this clone. The J gene is TRBJ1-2, the V gene TRBV7-3; possibly TRBD1 for D (6 bases). Looked up from germline, CDR1 is SGHTA and CDR2 is FQGTGA. This CDR3 is built from 14 residues. V was shortened by 4 bases and J by 8 bases, with 17 bases between the two germline ends. The CDR3 loop is CASSSGGGKGGYTF. CDR3 coding DNA: TGTGCCAGCAGCTCGGGAGGGGGAAAAGGAGGCTACACCTTC.

The V gene is TRBV9, the J gene TRBJ1-4, with D possibly being TRBD1 (5 bases). Germline-derived CDR1 and CDR2 are SGDLS and YYNGEE. CDR3 length: 15 amino acids. V was cut by 0 bases and J by 8 bases, with 14 bases left in between. The CDR3: CASSVVGRAGEKLFF. DNA of the CDR3: TGTGCCAGCAGCGTAGTAGGCAGGGCTGGAGAAAAACTGTTTTTT.

As for this clone: Its ends do not fully match the called genes, so a read error is possible. This sequence joins TRBV29-1 and TRBJ2-3; TRBD1 agrees at 9 bases. This CDR3 is 13 amino acids long. Germline loops: CDR1 SQVTM, CDR2 ANQGSEA. CDR3 in amino acids: CSVERHGDRVGGF. CDR3 nucleotides: TGCAGCGTTGAACGGCACGGGGACAGGGTGGGAGGTTTT.

The rearrangement joins TRBV7-2 to TRBJ2-3; TRBD2 agrees at 7 bases. The junction had 7 bases not matched to a gene; V was cut back by 2 bases and J by 2 bases. This CDR3 contains 16 residues. Germline CDR1 is SGHTA and CDR2 is FQGNSA. In DNA form, the CDR3 reads TGTGCCAGCAGCTTATACGGGACTACTAACACAGATACGCAGTATTTT. Translated, it gives CASSLYGTTNTDTQYF.

This rearrangement joins TRBV6-5 to TRBJ1-5, with 8 bases identical to TRBD1. This CDR3 is built from 15 residues. Germline V gives CDR1 MNHEY, CDR2 SVGAGI. V shed 7 bases, J shed 1 base, and the junction held 6 bases outside the gene matches. This CDR3 reads CASTTRTGSNQPQHF. For the CDR3, the DNA is TGTGCCAGCACCACCCGGACAGGGAGCAATCAGCCCCAGCATTTT.

The chain is built from TRBV12-3 or TRBV12-4 and TRBJ2-7; TRBD1 matches at 9 bases. The CDR3 runs to 13 residues. The V gene end was trimmed by 6 bases and the J gene end by 4 bases; junction bases not matched to a gene: 4. The CDR3, as DNA: TGTGCCAGCAGAGGACAGGGGTGGTACGAGCAGTACTTC. Its protein is CASRGQGWYEQYF.

This clone was counted once. The chain joins TRBV5-4 to TRBJ1-1; D unresolved. The CDR3 sequence is 15 residues long. CDR1 and CDR2 from the germline V gene are SGHNT and YYREEE (reference sequence). The germline V and J ends were trimmed by 4 bases and 5 bases, with 18 bases remaining between them. The CDR3 reads CASSPGGGRRTEAFF. The CDR3 bases are TGTGCCAGCAGCCCGGGTGGAGGGAGGAGGACTGAAGCTTTCTTT.

This clone has only one observation. This rearrangement joins TRBV6-2 or TRBV6-3 to TRBJ2-3, with D perhaps matching TRBD2 (6 bases). Germline V CDR1 and CDR2: MNHEY, SVGEGT. The CDR3 runs to 17 residues. V shed 5 bases and J shed 2 bases, with 20 bases lying between them. The CDR3 bases are TGTGCCAGCAGTCCAGGACTACAGTATCATAACACAGATACGCAGTATTTT. Translation gives CASSPGLQYHNTDTQYF.

The chain carries TRBV2 and TRBJ1-1; 11 bases agree with TRBD1. The CDR3 consists of 14 residues. Trimming took 6 bases from V and 7 from J; bases not matched to a gene: 7. The germline V gene has CDR1 SNHLY and CDR2 FYNNEI. DNA of the CDR3: TGTGCCAGCAGCCCGGACAGGGGGCAGGGTGAAGCTTTCTTT. It codes for CASSPDRGQGEAFF.

J is TRBJ1-2 and V is TRBV19, with 7 bases aligning to TRBD1. The CDR3 extends over 14 amino acids. Per germline, CDR1 LNHDA and CDR2 SQIVND (reference sequence). V lost 6 bases to trimming and J lost 0 bases; unmatched junction nucleotides: 4. DNA of the CDR3: TGTGCCAGTAGGCACAGGGGACCTAACTATGGCTACACCTTC. As protein: CASRHRGPNYGYTF.

For the CDR3, the DNA is TGTGCCAGCAGCACAGCAGCGGGGGTCTACAATGAGCAGTTCTTC. It translates to CASSTAAGVYNEQFF. This rearrangement joins TRBV7-3 to TRBJ2-1, with 8 bases lining up with TRBD2. Losses at the gene ends were 5 bases for V and 3 bases for J; bases not matched to a gene: 6. The CDR3 spans 15 residues. Germline V gene lookup returns CDR1 SGHTA and CDR2 FQGTGA.

This clone showed up just once. The chain combines TRBV5-8 with TRBJ1-6; TRBD1 is a possible D gene (5 bases). Looked up from germline, CDR1 is SGHTS and CDR2 is YDEGEE. Trimming removed 7 bases from V and 8 bases from J, with 19 bases in between. This CDR3 spans 15 amino acids. The CDR3 DNA reads as TGTGCCAGCTACCGGGACTATTTGGCCTATTCACCCCTCCACTTT. It encodes CASYRDYLAYSPLHF.

V is TRBV28 and J is TRBJ2-6; 7 nucleotides match TRBD1. CDR1 MDHEN and CDR2 SYDVKM come from the germline V gene. Unmatched junction bases numbered 19, after V lost 5 bases and J lost 6 bases. The CDR3 covers 19 residues. The CDR3 sequence is CASSPWDSGNSGQANVLTF. The CDR3 bases are TGTGCCAGCAGTCCCTGGGACAGCGGCAACTCTGGGCAGGCCAACGTCCTGACTTTC.

The rearrangement joins TRBV6-5 to TRBJ2-3; 8 nucleotides agree with TRBD2. After removal of 11 bases from V and 5 bases from J, the junction contained 6 bases not matched to a gene. The CDR3 contains 12 residues. From germline, CDR1 is MNHEY and CDR2 SVGAGI. CDR3 residues: CASGGTRDTQYF. The CDR3 DNA reads as TGTGCCTCAGGTGGGACTAGAGATACGCAGTATTTT.

The V call is TRBV29-1, the J call TRBJ2-1, with D perhaps TRBD2 (6 bases). The CDR3 sequence is 13 residues long. V was cut by 8 bases and J by 7 bases, with 18 bases left in between. Germline V gene sequence: CDR1 SQVTM, CDR2 ANQGSEA. The CDR3 region is CSFWEARWNEQFF. As DNA, the CDR3 is TGCAGCTTTTGGGAGGCTCGCTGGAATGAGCAGTTCTTC.

The gene calls are TRBV6-4 and TRBJ2-3; weak D call: TRBD2 (6 bases). V lost 2 bases and J lost 2, with 8 bases in between. This CDR3 is 14 amino acids long. Germline assignment: CDR1 MRHNA and CDR2 SNTAGT. CDR3: CASSDGGITDTQYF. The CDR3 DNA is TGTGCCAGCAGTGACGGGGGGATCACAGATACGCAGTATTTT.

CDR3 bases: TGTGCCAGTAGGGGGCGCCGCGGGGGATACACCGGGGAGCTGTTTTTT. Its translation is CASRGRRGGYTGELFF. The chain recombines TRBV19 with TRBJ2-2; 7 nucleotides agree with TRBD2. The CDR3 is made up of 16 amino acids. V trimming: 6 bases; J trimming: 3 bases; junction bases outside the gene matches: 10. Germline V gene lookup returns CDR1 LNHDA and CDR2 SQIVND (reference sequence).

This rearrangement joins TRBV6-1 to TRBJ1-5; TRBD1 aligns across 9 bases. The CDR3 has 16 amino acids. V gave up 5 bases and J gave up 6 bases; unmatched junction bases: 11. CDR1 is MNHNS and CDR2 is SASEGT in the germline V gene. The CDR3 loop is CASSQDLDRGGQPQHF. For the CDR3, the DNA is TGTGCCAGCAGTCAAGACCTGGACAGGGGAGGTCAGCCCCAGCATTTT.